The subject of this entry is one T cell receptor (beta chain). V was trimmed by 1 base and J by 8 bases, leaving 5 bases between them. This CDR3 contains 12 residues. Germline CDR1 LGHDT, CDR2 YNNKEL (reference sequence). The data stem from a study of blood T cell repertoires in COVID-19. Overall study context: PBMCs, B-cell-depleted T cells, or T cells provided the cDNA or gDNA that made up the material.

TCRdb's copy holds only in-frame clones and misses some; the assay was immunoSEQ multiplex PCR. This sample carries around 400,000 clones, approximately 90% of them seen once, and the ten largest clones take 0.7% to 0.95%. Across 24 US areas, participants ranged in age from about 18 to 100 years. Which cohort a participant joined came from the clinical history participants gave. Exposed participants came across a COVID-19 case within 2 weeks before study entry. This chain uses TRBV3-1 (or the pseudogene TRBV3-2) with TRBJ1-4; D is unclear. Sequencing was performed on PBMCs or T cells enriched from blood (not recorded which). This sequence was found in a woman in her thirties or forties who had been exposed to COVID-19. The CDR3 sequence is CASSQAQEKLFF. CDR3 nucleotide sequence: TGTGCCAGCAGCCAAGCCCAAGAAAAACTGTTTTTT.